A selection of T cell receptor beta chains follows, all from one sample in a study of Ad26.COV2.S vaccination and SARS-CoV-2 variants. The assay was immunoSEQ multiplex PCR, and TCRdb's table has in-frame clones only and misses some. The sample yields 400,000 to 450,000 clones, less than 95% seen once. The sequencing here drew on peripheral blood, taken in a trial of Ad26.COV2.S vaccine versus placebo. The source of these receptors is a person between 18 and 65 years old who received the Ad26.COV2.S COVID-19 vaccine or a placebo. Each CDR3 is given with its conserved first and last residue. A D gene is named only where the DNA matches it firmly. Clone size is given for some rows only: seen once, a few or many times, or a class if the clone is expanded.

TRBD2 NA TRBJ2-1 TRBV7-2 CASSPGTSGEQFF TGTGCCAGCAGCCCGGGGACTAGCGGAGAGCAGTTCTTC
TRBD2 NA TRBJ2-3 TRBV27 CASSLAGGRTDTQYF TGTGCCAGCAGTTTAGCGGGAGGTCGCACAGATACGCAGTATTTT
TRBD2 NA TRBJ2-1 TRBV7-9 CASSSGGLAGAYNEQFF TGTGCCAGCAGCTCCGGGGGACTAGCGGGAGCCTACAATGAGCAGTTCTTC
NA NA TRBJ2-5 TRBV5-8 CASSLIRAPQETQYF TGTGCCAGCAGCTTAATTAGGGCCCCCCAAGAGACCCAGTACTTC
NA NA TRBJ1-1 TRBV9 CASSIGRQNTEAFF TGTGCCAGCAGCATAGGACGGCAGAACACTGAAGCTTTCTTT
NA NA TRBJ2-3 TRBV10-3 CATSRDSTDTQYF TGTGCCACCTCCCGGGACAGCACAGATACGCAGTATTTT
TRBD1 NA TRBJ2-7 TRBV6-1 CASSDPRTGRFEQYF TGTGCCAGCAGTGACCCGAGGACAGGGCGGTTCGAGCAGTACTTC
TRBD1 NA TRBJ2-1 TRBV4-3 CASSQDWGTGVNEQFF TGCGCCAGCAGCCAAGATTGGGGGACAGGAGTCAATGAGCAGTTCTTC
TRBD1 NA TRBJ2-1 TRBV5-4 CASSLAARGFYNEQFF TGTGCCAGCAGCTTGGCGGCCAGGGGGTTCTACAATGAGCAGTTCTTC
TRBD1 NA TRBJ2-5 TRBV13 CASSPGQSMGETQYF TGTGCCAGCAGCCCGGGACAGTCCATGGGGGAGACCCAGTACTTC
NA NA TRBJ2-3 TRBV18 CASSPFQSVDTQYF TGTGCCAGCTCACCTTTCCAGTCGGTGGATACGCAGTATTTT
NA NA TRBJ1-4 TRBV7-9 CASSSGQSTNEKLFF TGTGCCAGCAGCTCAGGACAGTCAACTAATGAAAAACTGTTTTTT
NA few TRBJ1-2 TRBV6-1 CASSEKGLSYTF TGTGCCAGCAGTGAAAAGGGGTTAAGCTACACCTTC
TRBD2 NA TRBJ2-1 TRBV28 CASSSSGRDDINEQFF TGTGCCAGCAGCTCGAGCGGGAGGGATGACATCAATGAGCAGTTCTTC
TRBD2 NA TRBJ2-1 TRBV5-1 CASSLGLAGGPISNEQFF TGCGCCAGCAGCTTGGGTCTAGCGGGAGGGCCTATTTCCAATGAGCAGTTCTTC
NA NA TRBJ2-4 TRBV6-6 CASSYLEMAKNIQYF TGTGCCAGCAGTTACCTGGAAATGGCCAAAAACATTCAGTACTTC
TRBD2 NA TRBJ2-5 TRBV14 CASSPPGTSGQETQYF TGTGCCAGCAGCCCCCCCGGGACTAGCGGTCAAGAGACCCAGTACTTC
TRBD1 NA TRBJ2-6 TRBV19 CASSVFSTGAGANVLTF TGTGCCAGTAGTGTCTTCTCGACAGGGGCTGGGGCCAACGTCCTGACTTTC
NA NA TRBJ2-7 TRBV4-3 CASSQGGRTGFYEQYF TGCGCCAGCAGCCAAGGGGGCAGGACCGGATTTTACGAGCAGTACTTC
NA NA TRBJ2-5 TRBV5-1 CASSRTGLRETQYF TGCGCCAGCAGCCGAACAGGGTTAAGGGAGACCCAGTACTTC
NA NA TRBJ2-1 TRBV27 CASSGGLEQFF TGTGCCAGCAGTGGCGGCCTTGAGCAGTTCTTC
TRBD2 NA TRBJ2-5 TRBV29-1 CSVGWGGIGRQETQYF TGCAGCGTTGGATGGGGGGGGATCGGGCGCCAAGAGACCCAGTACTTC
NA NA TRBJ1-1 TRBV9 CASSEAGSNEAFF TGTGCCAGCAGCGAAGCAGGGAGTAATGAAGCTTTCTTT
NA NA TRBJ2-7 TRBV19 CASRAPGDEQYF TGTGCCAGTAGGGCCCCTGGGGACGAGCAGTACTTC
NA NA TRBJ2-3 TRBV4-1 CASSQNYLAADTQYF TGCGCCAGCAGCCAAAACTACCTGGCGGCAGATACGCAGTATTTT
NA once TRBJ2-7 TRBV9 CASSVGVAGGEQYF TGTGCCAGCAGCGTAGGAGTTGCCGGGGGCGAGCAGTACTTC
NA NA TRBJ2-7 TRBV5-1 CASSLEGGQLYF TGCGCCAGCAGCCTGGAGGGGGGACAGCTGTACTTC
NA NA TRBJ2-6 TRBV5-1 CASSLEVHSGANVLTF TGCGCCAGCAGCTTGGAGGTACACTCTGGGGCCAACGTCCTGACTTTC
NA NA TRBJ2-4 TRBV7-2 CASSLVGQGSDIQYF TGTGCCAGCAGCTTAGTTGGGCAGGGCAGTGACATTCAGTACTTC
NA NA TRBJ2-5 TRBV18 CASSPPLPKETQYF TGTGCCAGCTCACCACCCCTACCAAAAGAGACCCAGTACTTC
NA NA TRBJ2-7 TRBV5-3 CARSLWVGTTLDF TGTGCCAGAAGCCTCTGGGTCGGGACCACACTGGACTTC
NA NA TRBJ2-5 TRBV2 CASTREARETQYF TGTGCCAGCACAAGGGAGGCCCGGGAGACCCAGTACTTC
NA once TRBJ2-1 TRBV27 CASSLSSYRRDEQFF TGTGCCAGCAGTTTATCGTCATACAGGAGGGATGAGCAGTTCTTC
NA NA TRBJ2-3 TRBV13 CASSFRSGSTDTQYF TGTGCCAGCAGCTTCCGCTCGGGAAGCACAGATACGCAGTATTTT
NA NA TRBJ2-7 TRBV28 CASSSGAIEEQYF TGTGCCAGCAGTTCCGGGGCGATAGAAGAGCAGTACTTC
NA NA TRBJ2-5 TRBV7-9 CASSTPGRGEETQYF TGTGCCAGCAGCACCCCGGGCAGGGGAGAGGAGACCCAGTACTTC
NA NA TRBJ2-7 TRBV6-2/TRBV6-3 CASSQFHPAHEQYF TGTGCCAGCAGTCAGTTTCACCCGGCCCACGAGCAGTACTTC
NA NA TRBJ2-3 TRBV5-4 CASSSLGDTQYF TGTGCCAGCAGCTCCCTGGGAGATACGCAGTATTTT
NA few TRBJ1-6 TRBV2 CASSAEGYNSPLHF TGTGCCAGCAGTGCAGAGGGGTATAATTCACCCCTCCACTTT
TRBD1 NA TRBJ1-3 TRBV27 CASSPGKDRFTIYF TGTGCCAGCAGCCCGGGCAAGGACAGGTTTACCATATATTTT
NA once TRBJ1-1 TRBV19 CASSQVGTEAFF TGTGCCAGTAGTCAGGTCGGGACTGAAGCTTTCTTT
NA few TRBJ2-1 TRBV7-2 CASSGQLYNEQFF TGTGCCAGCAGCGGTCAGCTCTACAATGAGCAGTTCTTC
TRBD2 NA TRBJ2-7 TRBV27 CASSLGTRTGEQYF TGTGCCAGCAGTCTAGGGACTAGGACGGGCGAGCAGTACTTC
NA NA TRBJ2-7 TRBV5-1 CASSYRYEQYF TGCGCCAGCAGCTACCGGTACGAGCAGTACTTC
TRBD2 NA TRBJ2-1 TRBV24-1 CATSDFASGLSNEQFF TGTGCCACCAGTGATTTTGCTAGCGGCCTTTCCAATGAGCAGTTCTTC
NA NA TRBJ2-3 TRBV11-2 CASSSQLVGADTQYF TGTGCCAGCAGCTCGCAGCTGGTGGGAGCAGATACGCAGTATTTT
NA NA TRBJ2-6 TRBV5-5 CASSLQGPGANVLTF TGTGCCAGCAGCTTGCAGGGGCCTGGGGCCAACGTCCTGACTTTC
TRBD2 once TRBJ2-7 TRBV29-1 CSVEVIAGGVYEQYF TGCAGCGTTGAAGTGATAGCGGGAGGCGTATACGAGCAGTACTTC